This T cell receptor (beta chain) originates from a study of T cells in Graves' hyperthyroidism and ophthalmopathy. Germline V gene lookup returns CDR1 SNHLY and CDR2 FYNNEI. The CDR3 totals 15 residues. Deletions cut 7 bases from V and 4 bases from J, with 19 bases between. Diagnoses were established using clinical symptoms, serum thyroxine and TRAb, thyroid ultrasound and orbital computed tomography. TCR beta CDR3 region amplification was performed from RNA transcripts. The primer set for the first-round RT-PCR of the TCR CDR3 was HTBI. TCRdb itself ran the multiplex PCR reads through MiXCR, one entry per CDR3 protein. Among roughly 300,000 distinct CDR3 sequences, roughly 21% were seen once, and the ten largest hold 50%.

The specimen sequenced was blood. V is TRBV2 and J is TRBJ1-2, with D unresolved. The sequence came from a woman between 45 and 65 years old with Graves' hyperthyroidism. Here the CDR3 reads CASTPRAAPFYGYTF. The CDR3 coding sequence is TGTGCCAGCACCCCTCGGGCAGCGCCTTTCTATGGCTACACCTTC.